What follows are 9 T cell receptor beta chains derived from one specimen sequenced in a study of blood T cell repertoires in COVID-19. Clones were sequenced by immunoSEQ multiplex PCR, and TCRdb holds only the in-frame ones, with some missing. The sample lists 200,000 to 250,000 clones; around 80% were seen once. The sequencing sample was made of peripheral blood. These receptors were collected from a man aged 30 to 39 with active or convalescent COVID-19.

The chain recombines TRBV5-8 with TRBJ1-2; no definite D call. Germline V gives CDR1 SGHTS, CDR2 YDEGEE. The ends were cut back, 7 bases at V and 3 bases at J, with 7 bases in the middle. The CDR3 runs to 11 residues. The CDR3 region is CASSRDYGYTF. In DNA form, the CDR3 reads TGTGCCAGCTCCCGAGACTATGGCTACACCTTC. Together with reference TRBV5-8 and TRBJ1-2, the CDR3 gives the full variable domain: EAGVTQSPTHLIKTRGQQATLRCSPISGHTSVYWYQQALGLGLQFLLWYDEGEERNRGNFPPRFSGRQFPNYSSELNVNALELEDSALYLCASSRDYGYTFGSGTRLTVV.

This chain uses TRBV18 with TRBJ1-4; D gene uncertain. This CDR3 has 12 amino acids. V lost 1 base and J 7 bases, leaving 4 bases between the germline ends. Per the germline V gene, CDR1 is KGHSH and CDR2 is LQKENI. This CDR3 is CASSPLGEKLFF. The CDR3 nucleotides are TGTGCCAGCTCACCACTCGGTGAAAAACTGTTTTTT.

The V call is TRBV27, the J call TRBJ1-1; tentatively, D is TRBD1 (6 bases). From germline, CDR1 is MNHEY and CDR2 SMNVEV (reference sequence). Trimming pared 3 bases from V and 7 bases from J, leaving 12 bases between. The CDR3 runs 13 residues. The CDR3 reads CASSFRGRSEAFF. The CDR3 DNA is TGTGCCAGCAGTTTCAGGGGCCGTAGTGAAGCTTTCTTT.

The chain is built from TRBV6-6 and TRBJ2-4, with TRBD1 identical over 7 bases. The germline V gene encodes CDR1 MNHNY and CDR2 SVGAGI (reference sequence). With 5 bases clipped from V and 3 bases from J, the junction kept 1 base outside the gene matches. The CDR3 covers 13 residues. CDR3 region: CASSPGGKNIQYF. In DNA, the CDR3 is TGTGCCAGCAGTCCAGGGGGCAAAAACATTCAGTACTTC.

This chain joins TRBV5-1 and TRBJ1-6; 8 positions agree with TRBD1. Germline CDR1 SGHRS, CDR2 YFSETQ. CDR3 length: 13 amino acids. V was clipped by 3 bases and J by 10 bases; unmatched bases: 3. For the CDR3, the DNA is TGCGCCAGCAGCTGGACAGGGCAGTCACCCCTCCACTTT. As protein: CASSWTGQSPLHF.

This rearrangement joins TRBV9 to TRBJ1-1, with D perhaps TRBD1 (5 bases). CDR3 length equals 12 residues. V was shortened by 2 bases and J by 6 bases, with 8 bases between the two germline ends. Germline V gives CDR1 SGDLS, CDR2 YYNGEE. The CDR3 bases are TGTGCCAGCAGCGTTTTAGGGGCTGAAGCTTTCTTT. Translated, it gives CASSVLGAEAFF. The full variable domain, in which reference TRBV9 and TRBJ1-1 provide the parts outside the CDR3, is DSGVTQTPKHLITATGQRVTLRCSPRSGDLSVYWYQQSLDQGLQFLIQYYNGEERAKGNILERFSAQQFPDLHSELNLSSLELGDSALYFCASSVLGAEAFFGQGTRLTVV.

This chain uses TRBV9 with TRBJ1-4, with 9 bases aligning to TRBD1. The J segment lost 8 bases and the V segment lost 4 bases, leaving 9 bases of the junction unmatched. Germline CDR1 SGDLS, CDR2 YYNGEE. The CDR3 is made up of 15 amino acids. This CDR3 is CASSPTGGLREKLFF. The CDR3 DNA reads TGTGCCAGCAGCCCAACAGGGGGCTTACGGGAAAAACTGTTTTTT.

Only one count was recorded for this clone. The CDR3 sequence: CASSEDRTNQPQHF. The CDR3 region has the DNA TGTGCCAGCAGTGAGGACAGAACAAATCAGCCCCAGCATTTT. This rearrangement joins TRBV2 to TRBJ1-5; possibly TRBD1 for D (6 bases). The germline V gene has CDR1 SNHLY and CDR2 FYNNEI. There are 14 residues in the CDR3. V dropped 3 bases and J dropped 4 bases, with 10 bases sitting between them. Looking up the rest from reference TRBV2 and TRBJ1-5 gives the full variable domain: EPEVTQTPSHQVTQMGQEVILRCVPISNHLYFYWYRQILGQKVEFLVSFYNNEISEKSEIFDDQFSVERPDGSNFTLKIRSTKLEDSAMYFCASSEDRTNQPQHFGDGTRLSIL.

The chain combines TRBV24-1 with TRBJ2-2, with a possible D match to TRBD2 (6 bases). Trimming removed 4 bases from V and 6 bases from J, with 14 bases in between. Germline values: CDR1 KGHDR, CDR2 SFDVKD. The CDR3 runs to 15 residues. The CDR3 reads CATSEHPAGSGELFF. CDR3 bases: TGTGCCACCAGTGAACACCCAGCGGGTTCCGGGGAGCTGTTTTTT.